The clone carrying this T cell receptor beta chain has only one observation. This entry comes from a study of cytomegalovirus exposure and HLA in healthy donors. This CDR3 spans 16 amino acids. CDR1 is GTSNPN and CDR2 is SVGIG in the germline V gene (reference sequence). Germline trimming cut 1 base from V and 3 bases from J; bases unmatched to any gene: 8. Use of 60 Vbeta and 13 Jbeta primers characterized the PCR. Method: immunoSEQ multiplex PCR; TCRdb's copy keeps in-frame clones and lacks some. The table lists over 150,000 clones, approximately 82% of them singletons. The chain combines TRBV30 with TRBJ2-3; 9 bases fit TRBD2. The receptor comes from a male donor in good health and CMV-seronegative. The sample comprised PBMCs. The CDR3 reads CAWSGISGSITDTQYF. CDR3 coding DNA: TGTGCCTGGAGTGGAATTAGCGGGAGTATTACAGATACGCAGTATTTT.